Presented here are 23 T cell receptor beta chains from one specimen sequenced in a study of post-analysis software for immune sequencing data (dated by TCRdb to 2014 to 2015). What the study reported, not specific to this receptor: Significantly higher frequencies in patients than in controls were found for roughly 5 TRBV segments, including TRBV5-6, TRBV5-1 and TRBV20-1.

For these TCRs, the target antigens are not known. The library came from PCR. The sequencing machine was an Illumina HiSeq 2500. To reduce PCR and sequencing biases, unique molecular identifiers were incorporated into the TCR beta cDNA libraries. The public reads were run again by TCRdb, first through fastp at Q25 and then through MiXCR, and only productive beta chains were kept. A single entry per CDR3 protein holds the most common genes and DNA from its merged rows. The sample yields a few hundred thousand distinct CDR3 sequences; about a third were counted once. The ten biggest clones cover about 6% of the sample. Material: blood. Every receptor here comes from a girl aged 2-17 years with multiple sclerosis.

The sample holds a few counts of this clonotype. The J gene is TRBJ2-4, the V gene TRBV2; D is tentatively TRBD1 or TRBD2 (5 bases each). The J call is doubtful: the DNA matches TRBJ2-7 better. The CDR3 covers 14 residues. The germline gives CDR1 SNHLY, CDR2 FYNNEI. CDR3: CASSDLRDRFEQYF. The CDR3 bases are TGTGCCAGCAGTGATTTAAGGGACCGATTCGAGCAGTACTTC.

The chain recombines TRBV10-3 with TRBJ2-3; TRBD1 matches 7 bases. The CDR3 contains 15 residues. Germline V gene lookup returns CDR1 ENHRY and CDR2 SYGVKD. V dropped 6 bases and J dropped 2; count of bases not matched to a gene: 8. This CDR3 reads CAIRRSTGLTDTQYF. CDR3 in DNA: TGTGCCATCAGGAGATCGACAGGGCTCACAGATACGCAGTATTTT.

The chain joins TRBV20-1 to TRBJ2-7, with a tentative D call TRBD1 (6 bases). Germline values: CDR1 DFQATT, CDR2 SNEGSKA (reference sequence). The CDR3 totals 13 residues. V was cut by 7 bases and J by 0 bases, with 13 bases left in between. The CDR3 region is CSVPRDNSYEQYF. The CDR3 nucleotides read TGCAGTGTCCCCCGGGACAACTCCTACGAGCAGTACTTC.

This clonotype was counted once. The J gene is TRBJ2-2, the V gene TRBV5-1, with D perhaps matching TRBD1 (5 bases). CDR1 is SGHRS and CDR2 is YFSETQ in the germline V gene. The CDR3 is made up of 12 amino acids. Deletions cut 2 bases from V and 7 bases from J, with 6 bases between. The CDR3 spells CASSFQGGELFF. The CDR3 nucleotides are TGCGCCAGCAGCTTCCAGGGCGGGGAGCTGTTTTTT.

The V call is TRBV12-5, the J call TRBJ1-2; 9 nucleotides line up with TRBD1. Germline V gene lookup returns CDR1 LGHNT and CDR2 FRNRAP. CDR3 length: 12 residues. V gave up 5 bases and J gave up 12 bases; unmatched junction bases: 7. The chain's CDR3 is CASGTGTGHDTF. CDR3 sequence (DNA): TGTGCTAGTGGTACCGGGACAGGGCATGACACCTTC.

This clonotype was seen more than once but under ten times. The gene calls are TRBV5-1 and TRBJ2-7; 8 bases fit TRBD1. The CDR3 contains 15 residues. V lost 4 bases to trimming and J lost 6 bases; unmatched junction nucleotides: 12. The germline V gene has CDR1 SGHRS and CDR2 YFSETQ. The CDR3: CASSPNQIRGREQYF. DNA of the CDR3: TGCGCCAGCAGCCCGAACCAGATCAGGGGGCGCGAGCAGTACTTC.

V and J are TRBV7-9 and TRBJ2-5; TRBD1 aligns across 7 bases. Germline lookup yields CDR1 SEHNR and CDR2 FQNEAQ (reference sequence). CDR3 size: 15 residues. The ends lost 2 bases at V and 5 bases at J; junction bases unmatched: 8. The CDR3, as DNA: TGTGCCAGCAGCTTAAGACAGGGCATGCGGGAGACCCAGTACTTC. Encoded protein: CASSLRQGMRETQYF.

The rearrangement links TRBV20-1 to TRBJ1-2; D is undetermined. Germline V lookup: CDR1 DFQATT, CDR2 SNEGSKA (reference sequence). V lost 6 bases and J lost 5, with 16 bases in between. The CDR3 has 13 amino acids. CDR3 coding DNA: TGCAGTGCGCCGACCCGAGGGAGTTATGGCTACACCTTC. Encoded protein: CSAPTRGSYGYTF.

The CDR3 coding sequence is TGCAGCGTTGAAGATAGGGCTAGCGGAAATGAGCAGTTCTTC. Translation gives CSVEDRASGNEQFF. J is TRBJ2-1 and V is TRBV29-1; TRBD2 aligns across 7 bases. CDR1 and CDR2 from the germline V gene are SQVTM and ANQGSEA. CDR3 length: 14 amino acids. With 0 bases clipped from V and 7 bases from J, the junction kept 6 bases outside the gene matches.

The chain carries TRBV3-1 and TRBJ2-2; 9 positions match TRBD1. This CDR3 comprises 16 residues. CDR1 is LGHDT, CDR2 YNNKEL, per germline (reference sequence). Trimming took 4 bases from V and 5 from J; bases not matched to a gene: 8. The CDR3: CASSLGQGLGTGELFF. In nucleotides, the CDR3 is TGTGCCAGCAGCCTTGGACAGGGGCTGGGGACCGGGGAGCTGTTTTTT.

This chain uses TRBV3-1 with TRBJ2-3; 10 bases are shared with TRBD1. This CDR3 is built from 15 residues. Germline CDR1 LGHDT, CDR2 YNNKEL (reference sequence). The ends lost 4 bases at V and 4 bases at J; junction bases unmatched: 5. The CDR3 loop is CASSLDRGVADTQYF. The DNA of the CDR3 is TGTGCCAGCAGCCTGGACAGGGGGGTAGCAGATACGCAGTATTTT.

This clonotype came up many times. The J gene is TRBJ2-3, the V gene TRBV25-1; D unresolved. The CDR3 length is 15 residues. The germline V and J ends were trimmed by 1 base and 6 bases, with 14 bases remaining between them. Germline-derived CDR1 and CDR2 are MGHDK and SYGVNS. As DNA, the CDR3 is TGTGCCAGCAGTGAATTGCCCCCGGCGGCTGATACGCAGTATTTT. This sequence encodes CASSELPPAADTQYF.

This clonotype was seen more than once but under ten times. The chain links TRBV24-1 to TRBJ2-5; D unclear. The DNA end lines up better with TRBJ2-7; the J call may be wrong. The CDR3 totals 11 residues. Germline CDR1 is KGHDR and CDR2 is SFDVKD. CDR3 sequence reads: CATQPSHEQYF. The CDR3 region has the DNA TGTGCCACCCAGCCATCCCACGAGCAGTACTTC.

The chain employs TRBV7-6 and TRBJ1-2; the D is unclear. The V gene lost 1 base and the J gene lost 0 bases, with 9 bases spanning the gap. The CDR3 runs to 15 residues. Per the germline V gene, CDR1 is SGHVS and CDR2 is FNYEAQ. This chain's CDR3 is CASSLDPRSNYGYTF. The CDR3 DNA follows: TGTGCCAGCAGCTTAGATCCCCGATCTAACTATGGCTACACCTTC.

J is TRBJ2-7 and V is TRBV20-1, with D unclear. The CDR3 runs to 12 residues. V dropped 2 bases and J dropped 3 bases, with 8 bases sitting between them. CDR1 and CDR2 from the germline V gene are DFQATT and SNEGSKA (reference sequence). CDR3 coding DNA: TGCAGTGCTAGACACAGAGTCTACGAGCAGTACTTC. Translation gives CSARHRVYEQYF.

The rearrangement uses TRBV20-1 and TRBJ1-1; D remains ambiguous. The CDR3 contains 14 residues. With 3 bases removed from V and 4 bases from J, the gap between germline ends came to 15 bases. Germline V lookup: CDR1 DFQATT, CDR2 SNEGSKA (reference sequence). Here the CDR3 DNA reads TGCAGTGCTAGTAGGATAGTGTCGGGCACTGAAGCTTTCTTT. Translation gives CSASRIVSGTEAFF.

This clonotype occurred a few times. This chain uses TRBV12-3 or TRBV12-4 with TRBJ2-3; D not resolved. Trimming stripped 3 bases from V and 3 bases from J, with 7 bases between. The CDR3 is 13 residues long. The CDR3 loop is CASSFRFTDTQYF. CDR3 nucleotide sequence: TGTGCCAGCAGTTTCAGGTTTACAGATACGCAGTATTTT.

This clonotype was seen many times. The CDR3 nucleotides are TGCAGTGCTAGAGATCCCGCTAGCGGCAACAATGAGCAGTTCTTC. This translates into CSARDPASGNNEQFF. This rearrangement joins TRBV20-1 to TRBJ2-1, with 7 positions matching TRBD2. The V gene end was trimmed by 0 bases and the J gene end by 5 bases; junction bases not matched to a gene: 7. CDR1 and CDR2 from the germline V gene are DFQATT and SNEGSKA (reference sequence). The CDR3 is 15 residues long.

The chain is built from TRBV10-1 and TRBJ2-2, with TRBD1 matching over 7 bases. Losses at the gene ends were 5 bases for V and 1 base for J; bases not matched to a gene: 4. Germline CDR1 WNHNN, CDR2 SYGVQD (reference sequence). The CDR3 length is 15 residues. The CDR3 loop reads CASSRTGLNTGELFF. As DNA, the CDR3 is TGCGCCAGCAGTCGGACAGGCTTGAACACCGGGGAGCTGTTTTTT.

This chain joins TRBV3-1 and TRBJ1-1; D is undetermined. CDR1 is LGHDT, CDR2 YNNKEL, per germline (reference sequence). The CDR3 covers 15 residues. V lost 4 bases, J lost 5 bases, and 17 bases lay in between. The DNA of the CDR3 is TGTGCCAGCAGCCCTTCTGGGAGGACCAGGACTGAAGCTTTCTTT. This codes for CASSPSGRTRTEAFF.

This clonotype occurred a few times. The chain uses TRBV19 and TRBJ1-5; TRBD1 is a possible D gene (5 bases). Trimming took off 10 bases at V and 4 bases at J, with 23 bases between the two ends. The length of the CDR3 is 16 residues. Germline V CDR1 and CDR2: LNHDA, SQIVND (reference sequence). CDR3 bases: TGTGCCACCGCTCCACCCCTGATGGGGGGGAATCAGCCCCAGCATTTT. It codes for CATAPPLMGGNQPQHF.

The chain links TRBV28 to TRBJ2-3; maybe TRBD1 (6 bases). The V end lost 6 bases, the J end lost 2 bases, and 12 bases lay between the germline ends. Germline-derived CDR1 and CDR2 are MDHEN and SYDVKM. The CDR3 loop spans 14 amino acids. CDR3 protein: CASRKDRTTDTQYF. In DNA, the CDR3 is TGTGCCAGCAGAAAAGACAGGACCACAGATACGCAGTATTTT.

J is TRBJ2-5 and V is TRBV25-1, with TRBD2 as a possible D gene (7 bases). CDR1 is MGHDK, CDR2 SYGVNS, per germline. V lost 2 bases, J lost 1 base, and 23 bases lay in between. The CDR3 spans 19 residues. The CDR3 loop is CASSEPYPVGGDIQETQYF. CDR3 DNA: TGTGCCAGCAGTGAACCCTATCCGGTAGGGGGGGACATCCAAGAGACCCAGTACTTC.